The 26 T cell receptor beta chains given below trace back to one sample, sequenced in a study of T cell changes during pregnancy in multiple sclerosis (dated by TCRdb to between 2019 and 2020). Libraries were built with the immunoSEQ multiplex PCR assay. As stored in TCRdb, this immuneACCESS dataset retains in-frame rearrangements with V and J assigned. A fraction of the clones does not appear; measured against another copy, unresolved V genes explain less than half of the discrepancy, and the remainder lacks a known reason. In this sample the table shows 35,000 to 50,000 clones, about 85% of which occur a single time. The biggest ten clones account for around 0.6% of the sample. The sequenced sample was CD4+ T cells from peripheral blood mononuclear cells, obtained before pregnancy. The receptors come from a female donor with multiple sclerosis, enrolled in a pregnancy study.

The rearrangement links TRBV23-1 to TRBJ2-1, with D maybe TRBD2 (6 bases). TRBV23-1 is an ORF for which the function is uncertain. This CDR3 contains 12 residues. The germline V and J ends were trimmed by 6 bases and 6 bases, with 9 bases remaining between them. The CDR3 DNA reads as TGCGCCAGCAGGCGACTAGGCAATGAGCAGTTCTTC. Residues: CASRRLGNEQFF.

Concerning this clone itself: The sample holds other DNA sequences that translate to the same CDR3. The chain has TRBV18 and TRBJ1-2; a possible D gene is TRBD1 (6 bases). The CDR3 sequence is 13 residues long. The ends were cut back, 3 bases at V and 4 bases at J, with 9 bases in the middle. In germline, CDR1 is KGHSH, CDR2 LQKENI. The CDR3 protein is CASSPDRTYGYTF. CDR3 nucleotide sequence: TGTGCCAGCTCACCTGACAGGACCTATGGCTACACCTTC.

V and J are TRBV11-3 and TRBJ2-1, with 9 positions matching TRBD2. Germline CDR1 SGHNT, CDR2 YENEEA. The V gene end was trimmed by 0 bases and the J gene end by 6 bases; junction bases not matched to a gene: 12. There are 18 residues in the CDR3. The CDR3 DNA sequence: TGTGCCAGCAGCTTAGATCAGGCCGGGACTAGCTTGTCCAATGAGCAGTTCTTC. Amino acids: CASSLDQAGTSLSNEQFF.

CDR3: CSVEMSGKGAFF. The CDR3 DNA is TGCAGCGTTGAGATGTCCGGGAAGGGAGCTTTCTTT. The chain employs TRBV29-1 and TRBJ1-1; D is undetermined. Germline V gives CDR1 SQVTM, CDR2 ANQGSEA. CDR3 length: 12 residues. The V end lost 3 bases, the J end lost 10 bases, and 15 bases lay between the germline ends.

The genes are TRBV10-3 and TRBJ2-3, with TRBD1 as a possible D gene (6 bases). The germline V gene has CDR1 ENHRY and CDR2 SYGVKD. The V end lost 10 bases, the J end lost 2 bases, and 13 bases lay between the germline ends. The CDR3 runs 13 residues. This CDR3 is CATTGLNTDTQYF. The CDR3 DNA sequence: TGTGCCACCACAGGGCTTAACACAGATACGCAGTATTTT.

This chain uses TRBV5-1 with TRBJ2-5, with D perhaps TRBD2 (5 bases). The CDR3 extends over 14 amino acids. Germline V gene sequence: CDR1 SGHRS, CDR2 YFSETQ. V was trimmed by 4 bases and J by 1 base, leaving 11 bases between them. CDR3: CASSQGLSQETQYF. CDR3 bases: TGCGCCAGCAGCCAAGGACTGTCCCAAGAGACCCAGTACTTC.

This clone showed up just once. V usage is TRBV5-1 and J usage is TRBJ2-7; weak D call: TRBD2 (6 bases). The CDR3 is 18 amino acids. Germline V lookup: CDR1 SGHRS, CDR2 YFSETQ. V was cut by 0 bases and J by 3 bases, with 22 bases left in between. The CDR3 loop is CASSLEQLREKLNYEQYF. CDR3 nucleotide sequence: TGCGCCAGCAGCTTGGAGCAGCTTCGGGAGAAACTGAACTACGAGCAGTACTTC. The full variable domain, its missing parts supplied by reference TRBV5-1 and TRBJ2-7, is KAGVTQTPRYLIKTRGQQVTLSCSPISGHRSVSWYQQTPGQGLQFLFEYFSETQRNKGNFPGRFSGRQFSNSRSEMNVSTLELGDSALYLCASSLEQLREKLNYEQYFGPGTRLTVT.

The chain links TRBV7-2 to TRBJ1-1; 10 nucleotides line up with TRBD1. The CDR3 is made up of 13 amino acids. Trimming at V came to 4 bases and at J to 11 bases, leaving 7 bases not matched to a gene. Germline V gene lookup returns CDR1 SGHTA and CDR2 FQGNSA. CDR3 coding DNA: TGTGCCAGCAGCTCTATAGCGGACAGGGGGGCTTTCTTT. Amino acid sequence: CASSSIADRGAFF.

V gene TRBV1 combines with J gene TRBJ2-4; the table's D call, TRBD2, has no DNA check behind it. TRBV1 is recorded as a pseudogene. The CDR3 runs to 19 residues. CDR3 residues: CTSVPGLAGFQGAKNIQYF. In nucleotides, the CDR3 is TGCACCAGCGTACCGGGACTAGCGGGATTCCAGGGGGCCAAAAACATTCAGTACTTC.

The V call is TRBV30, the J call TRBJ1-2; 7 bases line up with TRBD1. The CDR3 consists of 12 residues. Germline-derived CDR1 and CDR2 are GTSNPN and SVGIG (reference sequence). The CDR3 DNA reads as TGTGCATTGACAGGGTTCAACTATGGCTACACCTTC. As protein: CALTGFNYGYTF.

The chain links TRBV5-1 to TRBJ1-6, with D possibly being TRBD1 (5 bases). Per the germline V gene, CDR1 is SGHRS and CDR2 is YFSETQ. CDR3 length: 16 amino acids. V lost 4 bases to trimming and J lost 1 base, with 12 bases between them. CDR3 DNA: TGCGCCAGCAGCACGATGCAGGGATCCTATAATTCACCCCTCCACTTT. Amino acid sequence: CASSTMQGSYNSPLHF.

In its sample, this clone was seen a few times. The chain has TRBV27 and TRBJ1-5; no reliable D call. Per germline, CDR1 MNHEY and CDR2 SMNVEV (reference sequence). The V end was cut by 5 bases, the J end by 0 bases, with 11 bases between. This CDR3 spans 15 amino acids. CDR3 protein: CASSQQQFSNQPQHF. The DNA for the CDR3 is TGTGCCAGCAGTCAACAACAATTTAGCAATCAGCCCCAGCATTTT.

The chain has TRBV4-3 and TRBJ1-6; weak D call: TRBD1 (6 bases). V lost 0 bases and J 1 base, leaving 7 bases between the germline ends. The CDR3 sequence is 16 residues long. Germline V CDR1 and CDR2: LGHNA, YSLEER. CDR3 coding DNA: TGCGCCAGCAGCCAAGACAGGGGTTCCTATAATTCACCCCTCCACTTT. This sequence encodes CASSQDRGSYNSPLHF.

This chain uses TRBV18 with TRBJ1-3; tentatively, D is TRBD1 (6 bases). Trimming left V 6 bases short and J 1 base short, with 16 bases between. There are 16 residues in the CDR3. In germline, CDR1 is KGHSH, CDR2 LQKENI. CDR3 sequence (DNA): TGTGCCAGCTCCGAACAGGGTCAGACTTCTGGAAACACCATATATTTT. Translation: CASSEQGQTSGNTIYF.

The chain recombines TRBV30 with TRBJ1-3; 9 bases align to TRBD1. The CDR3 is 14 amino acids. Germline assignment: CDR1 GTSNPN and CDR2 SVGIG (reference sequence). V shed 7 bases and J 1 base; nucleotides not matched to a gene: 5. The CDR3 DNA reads TGTGCCTTCCGGGACAGGGCTTCTGGAAACACCATATATTTT. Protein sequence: CAFRDRASGNTIYF.

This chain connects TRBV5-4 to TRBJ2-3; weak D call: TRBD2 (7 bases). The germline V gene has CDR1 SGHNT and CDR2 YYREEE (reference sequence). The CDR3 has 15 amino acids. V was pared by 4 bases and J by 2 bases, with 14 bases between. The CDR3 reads CASSTGGGHTDTQYF. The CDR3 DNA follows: TGTGCCAGCAGCACGGGGGGCGGTCACACAGATACGCAGTATTTT.

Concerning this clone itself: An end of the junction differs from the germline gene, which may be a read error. Written as DNA, the CDR3 is TGTGCTAGCAAGACCCCTAGGAACACCGGGGAGCTGTTTTTT. The encoded protein is CASKTPRNTGELFF. This chain joins TRBV7-9 and TRBJ2-2, with no clear D. The CDR3 runs to 14 residues. In germline, CDR1 is SEHNR, CDR2 FQNEAQ (reference sequence).

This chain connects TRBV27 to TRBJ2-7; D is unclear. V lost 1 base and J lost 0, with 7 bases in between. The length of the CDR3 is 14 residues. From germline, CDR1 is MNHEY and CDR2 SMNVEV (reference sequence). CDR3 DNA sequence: TGTGCCAGCAGTTTATATGGCACCTCCTACGAGCAGTACTTC. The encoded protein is CASSLYGTSYEQYF.

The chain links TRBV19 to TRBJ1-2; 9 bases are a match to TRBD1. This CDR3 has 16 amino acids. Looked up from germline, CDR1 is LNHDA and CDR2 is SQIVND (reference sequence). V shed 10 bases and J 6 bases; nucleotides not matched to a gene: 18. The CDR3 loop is CATLKRGARTGDGYTF. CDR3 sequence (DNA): TGTGCCACCCTAAAAAGGGGGGCCCGGACAGGGGATGGCTACACCTTC.

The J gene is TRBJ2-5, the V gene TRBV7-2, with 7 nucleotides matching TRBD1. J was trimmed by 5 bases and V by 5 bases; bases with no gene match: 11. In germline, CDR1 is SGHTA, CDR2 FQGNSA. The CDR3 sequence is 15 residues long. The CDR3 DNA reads TGTGCCAGCAGCCCAAATGGACAGGTTACGGAGACCCAGTACTTC. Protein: CASSPNGQVTETQYF.

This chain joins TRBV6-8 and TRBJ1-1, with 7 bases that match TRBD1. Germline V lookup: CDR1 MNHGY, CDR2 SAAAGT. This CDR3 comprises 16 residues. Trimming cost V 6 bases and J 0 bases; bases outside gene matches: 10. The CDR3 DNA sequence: TGTGCCAGCAGCCAGACGGACAGGCCCATGAACACTGAAGCTTTCTTT. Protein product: CASSQTDRPMNTEAFF.

CDR3 region: CASKGTDYYEQYF. The CDR3 nucleotides read TGTGCCAGCAAAGGGACAGACTACTACGAGCAGTACTTC. This chain links TRBV2 with TRBJ2-7, with TRBD1 matching 7 bases. Trimming removed 7 bases from V and 3 bases from J; junction bases left unmatched: 6. From germline, CDR1 is SNHLY and CDR2 FYNNEI. The CDR3 runs 13 residues.

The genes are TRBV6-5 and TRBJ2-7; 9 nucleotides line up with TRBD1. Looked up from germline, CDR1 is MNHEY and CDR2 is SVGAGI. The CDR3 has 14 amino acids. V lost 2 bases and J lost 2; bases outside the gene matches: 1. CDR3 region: CASSYGDRAYEQYF. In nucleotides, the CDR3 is TGTGCCAGCAGTTACGGGGACAGGGCCTACGAGCAGTACTTC.

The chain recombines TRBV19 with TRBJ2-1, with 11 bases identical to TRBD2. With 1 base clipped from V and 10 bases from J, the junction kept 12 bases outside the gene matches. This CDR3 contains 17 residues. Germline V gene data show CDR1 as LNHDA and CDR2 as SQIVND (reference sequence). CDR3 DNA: TGTGCCAGTAGTATAGGGGCTAGCGGGGGGAGGGTAGGCGAGCAGTTCTTC. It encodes CASSIGASGGRVGEQFF.

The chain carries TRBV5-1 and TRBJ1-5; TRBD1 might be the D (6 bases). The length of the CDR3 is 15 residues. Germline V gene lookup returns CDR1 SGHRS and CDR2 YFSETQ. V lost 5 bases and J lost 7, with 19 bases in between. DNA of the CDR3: TGCGCCAGCAGACTGGAGGCAGGGGAATACCAGCCCCAGCATTTT. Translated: CASRLEAGEYQPQHF. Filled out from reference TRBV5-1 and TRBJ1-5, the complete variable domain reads KAGVTQTPRYLIKTRGQQVTLSCSPISGHRSVSWYQQTPGQGLQFLFEYFSETQRNKGNFPGRFSGRQFSNSRSEMNVSTLELGDSALYLCASRLEAGEYQPQHFGDGTRLSIL.

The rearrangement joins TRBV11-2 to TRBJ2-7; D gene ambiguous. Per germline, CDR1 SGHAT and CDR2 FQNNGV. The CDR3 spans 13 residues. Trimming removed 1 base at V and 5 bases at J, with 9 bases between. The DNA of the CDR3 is TGTGCCAGCAGCTTAGTCAGGCGCAACGAGCAGTACTTC. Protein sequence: CASSLVRRNEQYF.